This TCR beta chain was captured in a study of cytomegalovirus exposure and HLA in healthy donors. Study results and caveats: Sequencing likely caused a cluster of highly shared sequence variants. The presence/absence work took it that sequencing depth was about the same across donors. An Asian-associated ancestry cluster reportedly showed fewer N-insertions than the roughly 700-donor mean in a later analysis.

The PCR had 60 Vbeta and 13 Jbeta primers. TCRdb's table, derived via immunoSEQ multiplex PCR, lists solely in-frame clones and lacks some. Of about 150,000 clones listed, 82% are singletons. The CDR3 contains 15 residues. Germline assignment: CDR1 SGHKS and CDR2 YYEKEE (reference sequence). Trimming shortened V by 4 bases and J by 3 bases, and 17 bases separated the two germline ends. A remark on this clone: Its target is unknown.

Every donor was a healthy person donating bone marrow. The sample consisted of PBMCs. The chain links TRBV5-5 to TRBJ2-7; D is possibly TRBD1 (6 bases). This clonotype was sampled from a woman aged 45-65 years in good health and CMV-seropositive. The CDR3 nucleotides read TGTGCCAGCAGCACAAACTTGGGCAGGGGCTACGAGCAGTACTTC. The encoded protein is CASSTNLGRGYEQYF.